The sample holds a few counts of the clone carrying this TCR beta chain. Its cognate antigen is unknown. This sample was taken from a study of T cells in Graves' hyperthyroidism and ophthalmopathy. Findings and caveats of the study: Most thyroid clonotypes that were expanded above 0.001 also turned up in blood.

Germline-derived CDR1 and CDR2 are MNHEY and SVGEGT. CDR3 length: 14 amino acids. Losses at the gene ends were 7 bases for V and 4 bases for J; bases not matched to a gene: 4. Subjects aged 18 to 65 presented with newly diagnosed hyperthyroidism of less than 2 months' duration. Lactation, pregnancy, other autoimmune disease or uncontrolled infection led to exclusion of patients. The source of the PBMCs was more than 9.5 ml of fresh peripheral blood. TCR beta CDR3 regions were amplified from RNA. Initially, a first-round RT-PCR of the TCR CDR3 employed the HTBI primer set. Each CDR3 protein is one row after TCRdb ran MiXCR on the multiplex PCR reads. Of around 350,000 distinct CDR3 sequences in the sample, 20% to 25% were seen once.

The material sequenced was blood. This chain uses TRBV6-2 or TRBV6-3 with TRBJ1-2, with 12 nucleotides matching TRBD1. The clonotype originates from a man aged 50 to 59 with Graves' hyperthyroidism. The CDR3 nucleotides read TGTGCCAGCATTCCGGGACAGGGGGCCTATGGCTACACCTTC. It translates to CASIPGQGAYGYTF.